The 5 T cell receptor beta chains below were found in one sample sequenced in a study of metastatic and nonmetastatic thyroid tumors. Before thyroid surgery, none of the patients had received any treatment. Through MiXCR, TCRdb re-clonotyped the PCR reads. The profile shows roughly 59,000 clones, 15% to 20% of them singletons. Sample: blood. These receptor sequences come from a male donor with papillary thyroid cancer or a benign thyroid nodule (not recorded which). Some clones in this sample may be carry-over from other donors' samples.

As to this clone: A much larger clone differs by one base, so this may be a read error. This chain links TRBV13 with TRBJ2-2; D gene uncertain. The CDR3 length is 12 residues. Germline V lookup: CDR1 PRHDT, CDR2 FYEKMQ (reference sequence). The CDR3 bases are TGTGCCAGCAGCTTAGGATATGGGGATCTGTTTTTT. Its translation is CASSLGYGDLFF.

This clone was picked up a small number of times. At one boundary the junction diverges from the germline segment, which might be a read error. J is TRBJ1-2 and V is TRBV6-1, with 9 bases matching TRBD1. The germline V gene has CDR1 MNHNS and CDR2 SASEGT. The CDR3 length is 15 residues. The chain's CDR3 is CATSHKGDRVYGYTF. The CDR3 bases are TGTGCCACCAGTCATAAAGGGGACAGGGTATATGGCTACACCTTC.

This clone was seen more than once but under ten times. Being one base from a much bigger clone, this may be a read error. Other DNA sequences in this specimen translate into the identical CDR3. The CDR3 DNA reads TGTGCCAGCCAGGGACAGGGTGCCAACTATGGCTACACCTTC. Its translation is CASQGQGANYGYTF. The rearrangement uses TRBV5-6 and TRBJ1-2, with 9 bases lining up with TRBD1. Looked up from germline, CDR1 is SGHDT and CDR2 is YYEEEE. CDR3 size: 14 residues. V was clipped by 7 bases and J by 2 bases; unmatched bases: 6.

This clone was recorded a few times. This sequence joins TRBV24-1 and TRBJ2-1, with TRBD2 matching over 8 bases. Trimming cost V 1 base and J 6 bases; bases outside gene matches: 7. Germline V CDR1 and CDR2: KGHDR, SFDVKD. The CDR3 loop spans 16 amino acids. The CDR3 nucleotides are TGTGCCACCAGTGATTTTTCAGCGGGGGACCGCAATGAGCAGTTCTTC. Translated, it gives CATSDFSAGDRNEQFF.

This clone has ten or more counts. The chain couples TRBV5-1 to TRBJ1-5, with a tentative D call TRBD1 (5 bases). Germline V gene data show CDR1 as SGHRS and CDR2 as YFSETQ. Trimming shortened V by 0 bases and J by 4 bases, and 11 bases separated the two germline ends. The CDR3 is 15 amino acids. The CDR3 bases are TGCGCCAGCAGCTTGGCATCAGGGTTTAATCAGCCCCAGCATTTT. As protein: CASSLASGFNQPQHF. Combining the CDR3 with reference TRBV5-1 and TRBJ1-5 gives the whole variable domain KAGVTQTPRYLIKTRGQQVTLSCSPISGHRSVSWYQQTPGQGLQFLFEYFSETQRNKGNFPGRFSGRQFSNSRSEMNVSTLELGDSALYLCASSLASGFNQPQHFGDGTRLSIL.